The 8 T cell receptor beta chains below all came from one sample that was sequenced in a study of blood T cell repertoires in COVID-19. TCRdb keeps only in-frame clones here, not all; method: immunoSEQ multiplex PCR. Of under 300,000 clones in the sample, approximately 84% were seen once. Source material: PBMCs or T cells enriched from blood (not recorded which). These receptors all stem from a man in his forties or fifties who had recovered from COVID-19.

This chain links TRBV28 with TRBJ2-5; D is unclear. V lost 6 bases and J 3 bases, leaving 14 bases between the germline ends. The CDR3 is 14 amino acids. Germline values: CDR1 MDHEN, CDR2 SYDVKM. The CDR3 is CASSPSGQKETQYF. CDR3 nucleotide sequence: TGTGCCAGCAGCCCAAGTGGCCAGAAAGAGACCCAGTACTTC.

This clone was observed once. The gene calls are TRBV29-1 and TRBJ1-5; tentative D call: TRBD1 (6 bases). Trimming stripped 4 bases from V and 0 bases from J, with 13 bases between. Looked up from germline, CDR1 is SQVTM and CDR2 is ANQGSEA. There are 15 residues in the CDR3. The CDR3 DNA follows: TGCAGCGTTGCCTGGACAGTAAATAGCAATCAGCCCCAGCATTTT. Its translation is CSVAWTVNSNQPQHF.

V usage is TRBV29-1 and J usage is TRBJ2-1; D is perhaps TRBD2 (5 bases). The CDR3 length is 14 residues. V lost 3 bases and J 1 base, leaving 10 bases between the germline ends. In germline, CDR1 is SQVTM, CDR2 ANQGSEA. The CDR3 region is CSVEGAVSYNEQFF. The DNA of the CDR3 is TGCAGCGTTGAGGGAGCGGTTTCCTACAATGAGCAGTTCTTC.

The chain is built from TRBV11-3 and TRBJ2-5; D possibly corresponds to TRBD1 (6 bases). CDR3 size: 16 residues. V was shortened by 5 bases and J by 5 bases, with 21 bases between the two germline ends. Germline V gene data show CDR1 as SGHNT and CDR2 as YENEEA. Here the CDR3 reads CASSKRGSGAAETQYF. The CDR3 bases are TGTGCCAGCAGCAAGCGCGGTTCAGGGGCAGCGGAGACCCAGTACTTC. Together with reference TRBV11-3 and TRBJ2-5, the CDR3 gives the full variable domain: EAGVVQSPRYKIIEKKQPVAFWCNPISGHNTLYWYLQNLGQGPELLIRYENEEAVDDSQLPKDRFSAERLKGVDSTLKIQPAELGDSAVYLCASSKRGSGAAETQYFGPGTRLLVL.

The chain recombines TRBV29-1 with TRBJ2-5, with 10 bases that match TRBD2. The CDR3 spans 13 residues. Germline values: CDR1 SQVTM, CDR2 ANQGSEA. V lost 5 bases and J lost 5; bases outside the gene matches: 5. The CDR3 protein is CSVLAGGRETQYF. The CDR3 nucleotides are TGCAGCGTTTTAGCGGGGGGAAGGGAGACCCAGTACTTC.

This clone was observed a handful of times. V usage is TRBV28 and J usage is TRBJ1-2, with 8 bases fitting TRBD1. V shed 5 bases and J 5 bases; nucleotides not matched to a gene: 13. The V gene's germline CDR1 is MDHEN and CDR2 SYDVKM. This CDR3 comprises 16 residues. CDR3 bases: TGTGCCAGCAGTCCTTCAGGGGGCTCGATTTTATATGGCTACACCTTC. This translates into CASSPSGGSILYGYTF.

The V and J genes are TRBV19 and TRBJ1-4; no clear D. Germline V gene lookup returns CDR1 LNHDA and CDR2 SQIVND (reference sequence). Trimming cost V 5 bases and J 7 bases, with 11 bases left between them. This CDR3 is built from 13 residues. The CDR3 protein is CASSARRGEKLFF. The CDR3 DNA is TGTGCCAGTAGTGCTCGACGGGGTGAAAAACTGTTTTTT.

The chain carries TRBV6-5 and TRBJ1-2; 9 nucleotides align to TRBD1. V trimming: 0 bases; J trimming: 7 bases; junction bases outside the gene matches: 3. CDR1 and CDR2 (germline): MNHEY, SVGAGI. The CDR3 spans 14 residues. CDR3 region: CASSYSGTGLGYTF. The CDR3 bases are TGTGCCAGCAGTTACTCTGGGACAGGGCTTGGCTACACCTTC.